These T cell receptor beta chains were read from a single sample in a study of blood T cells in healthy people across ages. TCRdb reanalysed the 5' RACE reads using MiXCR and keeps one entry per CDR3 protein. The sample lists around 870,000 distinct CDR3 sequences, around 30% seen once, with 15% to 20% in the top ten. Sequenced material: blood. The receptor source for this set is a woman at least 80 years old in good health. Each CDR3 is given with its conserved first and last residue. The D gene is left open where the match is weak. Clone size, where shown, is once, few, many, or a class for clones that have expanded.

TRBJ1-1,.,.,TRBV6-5,CASSWASTANTEAFF,TGTGCCAGCAGTTGGGCTTCAACAGCGAACACTGAAGCTTTCTTT
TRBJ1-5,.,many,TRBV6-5,CASSPRRDNQPQHF,TGTGCCAGCAGCCCTAGGAGGGACAATCAGCCCCAGCATTTT
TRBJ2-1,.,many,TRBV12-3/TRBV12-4,CASRRGGQVSYNEQFF,TGTGCCAGCCGCCGGGGGGGACAGGTATCCTACAATGAGCAGTTCTTC
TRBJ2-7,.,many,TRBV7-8,CASSLVAGTSYEQYF,TGTGCCAGCAGCTTAGTAGCTGGGACCTCCTACGAGCAGTACTTC
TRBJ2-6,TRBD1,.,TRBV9,CASIPTGTGGNAGANVLTF,TGTGCCAGCATACCAACCGGGACAGGGGGCAACGCTGGGGCCAACGTCCTGACTTTC
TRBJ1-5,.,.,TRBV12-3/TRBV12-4,CASSLGADWGSQPQHF,TGTGCCAGCAGTTTAGGGGCGGATTGGGGGAGCCAGCCCCAGCATTTT
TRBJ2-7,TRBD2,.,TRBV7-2,CASSSRSGVSYEQYF,TGTGCCAGCAGCTCCCGCAGCGGGGTCTCCTACGAGCAGTACTTC
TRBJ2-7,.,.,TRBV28,CASSPAGTGWSYEQYF,TGTGCCAGCAGCCCCGCCGGGACGGGATGGAGCTACGAGCAGTACTTC
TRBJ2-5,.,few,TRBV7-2,CASSLVYETQYF,TGTGCCAGCAGCTTGGTCTACGAGACCCAGTACTTC
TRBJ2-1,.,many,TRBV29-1,CSVPEVDLNEQFF,TGCAGCGTCCCGGAAGTCGATCTCAATGAGCAGTTCTTC
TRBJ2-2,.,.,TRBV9,CASSVVGSGGELFF,TGTGCCAGCAGCGTAGTAGGATCGGGCGGGGAGCTGTTTTTT
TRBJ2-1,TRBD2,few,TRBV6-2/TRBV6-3,CASRPTSGGPLFLIRSYNEQFF,TGTGCCAGCAGGCCTACTAGCGGGGGCCCCCTATTTCTTATACGCTCCTACAATGAGCAGTTCTTC
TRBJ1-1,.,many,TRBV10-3,CAISDADTDDTEAFF,TGTGCCATCAGTGACGCGGACACGGACGACACTGAAGCTTTCTTT
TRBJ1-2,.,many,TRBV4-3,CASSQDPGSYGYTF,TGCGCCAGCAGCCAAGACCCGGGCAGCTATGGCTACACCTTC
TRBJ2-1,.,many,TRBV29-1,CSVTPSGNNEQFF,TGCAGCGTTACCCCTTCGGGGAACAATGAGCAGTTCTTC
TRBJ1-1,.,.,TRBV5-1,CASSLGSGTLNTEAFF,TGCGCCAGCAGCTTGGGATCAGGGACATTGAACACTGAAGCTTTCTTT
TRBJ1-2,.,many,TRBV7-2,CASSFLQSGYTF,TGTGCCAGCAGCTTTCTACAGTCGGGCTACACCTTC
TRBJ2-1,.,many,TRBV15,CATSRDIPGRVNNEQFF,TGTGCCACCAGCAGAGATATTCCCGGCAGGGTAAACAATGAGCAGTTCTTC
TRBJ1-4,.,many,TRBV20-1,CSARRDNEKLFF,TGCAGTGCTAGACGGGACAATGAAAAACTGTTTTTT
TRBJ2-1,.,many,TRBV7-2,CASSFTFDDEQFF,TGTGCCAGCAGCTTCACCTTCGATGATGAGCAGTTCTTC
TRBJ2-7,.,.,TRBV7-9,CASSLWEVHEQYF,TGTGCCAGCAGCTTATGGGAAGTCCACGAGCAGTACTTC
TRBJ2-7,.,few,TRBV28,CASGDILTSYEQYF,TGTGCCAGCGGCGATATCCTCACCTCCTACGAGCAGTACTTC
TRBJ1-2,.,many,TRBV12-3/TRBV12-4,CASSLNNGGGYTF,TGTGCCAGCAGTTTGAATAATGGGGGCGGCTACACCTTC
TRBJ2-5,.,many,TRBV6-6,CASNPSGQGLQETQYF,TGTGCCAGCAACCCGAGCGGGCAGGGCTTACAAGAGACCCAGTACTTC
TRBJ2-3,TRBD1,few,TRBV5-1,CASSFGTGGKDTQYF,TGCGCCAGCAGCTTCGGGACAGGGGGCAAAGATACGCAGTATTTT
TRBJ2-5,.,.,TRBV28,CASQGGGWETQYF,TGTGCCAGCCAAGGGGGGGGCTGGGAGACCCAGTACTTC
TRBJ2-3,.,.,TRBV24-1,CATSGRQISTDTQYF,TGTGCCACCAGTGGAAGGCAGATTAGCACAGATACGCAGTATTTT
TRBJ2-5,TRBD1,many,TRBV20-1,CSARGGGQGAKETQYF,TGCAGTGCTAGAGGGGGGGGACAGGGGGCCAAAGAGACCCAGTACTTC
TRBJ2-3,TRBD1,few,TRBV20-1,CSGLYATGVGITDTQYF,TGCAGTGGGCTCTACGCTACAGGGGTGGGGATCACAGATACGCAGTATTTT
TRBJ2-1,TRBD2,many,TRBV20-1,CSAEELAGGSFEQFF,TGCAGTGCTGAAGAACTAGCGGGGGGGTCTTTTGAGCAGTTCTTC
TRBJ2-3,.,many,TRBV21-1,CASSKGQGADTQYF,TGTGCCAGCAGCAAAGGACAGGGGGCAGATACGCAGTATTTT
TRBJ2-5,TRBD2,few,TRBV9,CASSVVGGARRTNEQYF,TGTGCCAGCAGCGTAGTCGGGGGGGCAAGGCGAACCAATGAGCAGTACTTC
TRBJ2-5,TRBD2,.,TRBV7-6,CASSQGLAGGYQGETQYF,TGTGCCAGCAGCCAAGGACTAGCGGGAGGGTACCAAGGGGAGACCCAGTACTTC
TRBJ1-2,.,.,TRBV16,CASSPEAYGYTF,TGTGCCAGCAGCCCAGAGGCGTATGGCTACACCTTC
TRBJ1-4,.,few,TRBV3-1,CASSQIVLTNEKLFF,TGTGCCAGCAGCCAGATAGTCCTAACTAATGAAAAACTGTTTTTT
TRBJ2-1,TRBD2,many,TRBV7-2,CASSLGGDTSGGEQFF,TGTGCCAGCAGCTTAGGAGGAGATACTAGCGGGGGTGAGCAGTTCTTC
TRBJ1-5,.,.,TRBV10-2,CATQGWGSNQPQHF,TGCGCCACCCAGGGTTGGGGGAGCAATCAGCCCCAGCATTTT
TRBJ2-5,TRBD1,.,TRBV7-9,CASSPWTGRDEQYF,TGTGCCAGCAGCCCTTGGACAGGGCGGGATGAGCAGTACTTC
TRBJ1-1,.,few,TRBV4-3,CASSQQPGPTEAFF,TGCGCCAGCAGCCAACAGCCAGGGCCCACTGAAGCTTTCTTT
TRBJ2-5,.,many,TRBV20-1,CSAPSLPKETQYF,TGCAGTGCCCCCTCGCTCCCAAAAGAGACCCAGTACTTC
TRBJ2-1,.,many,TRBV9,CASSVVGGGGYNEQFF,TGTGCCAGCAGCGTAGTGGGGGGCGGGGGCTACAATGAGCAGTTCTTC